This T cell receptor beta chain is drawn from a study of cytomegalovirus exposure and HLA in healthy donors. At the time of sampling, donors were nominally healthy, though unrecorded immune exposures were likely. Study results and caveats: Across donors, presence/absence analyses took sequencing depth to be roughly uniform. It was reported in a later analysis that an Asian-associated ancestry cluster showed fewer N-insertions than the roughly 670-donor mean.

Primers included in the PCR were 60 Vbeta and 13 Jbeta primers. Sequencing used immunoSEQ multiplex PCR; TCRdb keeps in-frame clones, though not all of them. This sample has about 190,000 clones; more than 70% occur once, and the top ten carry around 1%. The germline gives CDR1 MNHNS, CDR2 SASEGT. Trimming shortened V by 2 bases and J by 4 bases, and 9 bases separated the two germline ends. The length of the CDR3 is 14 residues. Note on this clone: Antigen unknown.

The genes are TRBV6-1 and TRBJ2-1; TRBD1 might be the D (5 bases). Specimen: PBMCs. The clonotype comes from a woman aged 40-49 years in good health and CMV-seronegative. The CDR3 sequence is CASSETGVYNEQFF. The DNA for the CDR3 is TGTGCCAGCAGTGAAACAGGAGTATACAATGAGCAGTTCTTC.